This entry features one T cell receptor beta chain sequence. The target antigen is unknown. The data stem from a study of post-analysis software for immune sequencing data. Study overall: Some patients lacked subtype; others had relapsing-remitting, secondary progressive or progressive-relapsing disease.

Study-wide findings and caveats: A significant reduction in normalized Chao1 diversity was observed in multiple sclerosis patients versus controls. In patients, TRBV5-6, TRBV5-1 and TRBV20-1 belonged to five TRBV segments found more frequently than in controls. Samples made in the same batch grouped tightly together by F measure.

Libraries were made from TCR beta cDNA, and they carried unique molecular identifiers. The T cell input of roughly 0.85 to 11 million gave about half a million cDNA molecules. TCRdb independently ran MiXCR on the PCR reads; one entry per CDR3 protein. The sample carries some 690,000 distinct CDR3 sequences, about 32% recorded once. This CDR3 contains 14 residues. Germline-derived CDR1 and CDR2 are SQVTM and ANQGSEA. V lost 4 bases and J lost 2, with 14 bases in between. Specimen: blood. This chain joins TRBV29-1 and TRBJ1-1, with D possibly TRBD1 on 5 matching bases. This TCR was sampled from a girl aged 5 to 17 with multiple sclerosis. CDR3 in amino acids: CSVGDGPGNTEAFF. CDR3 bases: TGCAGCGTTGGGGACGGCCCGGGAAACACTGAAGCTTTCTTT.